The 20 T cell receptor beta chains below all came from one sample that was sequenced in a study of shared clonotypes between healthy human individuals. Repertoires were generated with immunoSEQ multiplex PCR, while TCRdb's copy carries only in-frame clones and drops some. The sample has some 1.5 million clones, more than 95% seen once. The sample comprised naive CD4+ T cells sorted from blood. Subset indicated: CD45RA+ positively selected. The receptors stem from a man younger than 45 in good health.

This clone has only a few counts. This specimen includes other DNA sequences encoding the same CDR3. V and J are TRBV18 and TRBJ2-7; 10 bases are a match to TRBD1. Germline CDR1 is KGHSH and CDR2 is LQKENI. Trimming cost V 3 bases and J 3 bases; bases outside gene matches: 2. The CDR3 has 14 residues. The CDR3 sequence: CASSPGTGDYEQYF. CDR3 DNA: TGTGCCAGCTCACCGGGGACAGGGGACTACGAGCAGTACTTC.

V is TRBV18 and J is TRBJ2-1, with D unresolved. CDR1 and CDR2 from the germline V gene are KGHSH and LQKENI. The CDR3 is made up of 14 amino acids. Deletions cut 7 bases from V and 7 bases from J, with 17 bases between. The CDR3 nucleotides read TGTGCCAGCTACGAACTTATGGGTGGTAATGAGCAGTTCTTC. This codes for CASYELMGGNEQFF.

This chain joins TRBV28 and TRBJ1-5, with D unclear. Trimming took 3 bases from V and 2 from J, leaving 11 bases between them. Germline lookup yields CDR1 MDHEN and CDR2 SYDVKM. CDR3 length: 15 amino acids. CDR3 residues: CASSLAEVGNQPQHF. The CDR3 DNA reads TGTGCCAGCAGTTTGGCCGAGGTTGGCAATCAGCCCCAGCATTTT.

The chain links TRBV10-3 to TRBJ2-7; 8 positions agree with TRBD2. CDR1 and CDR2 from the germline V gene are ENHRY and SYGVKD. This CDR3 has 15 residues. V dropped 4 bases and J dropped 0; count of bases not matched to a gene: 5. CDR3 sequence: CAISAYGTSSYEQYF. DNA for the CDR3: TGTGCCATCAGTGCCTACGGGACTAGCTCCTACGAGCAGTACTTC.

CDR3 DNA sequence: TGCGCCAGCAGCTCTCCGGGACTAGCGGGAGGGATTAACACCGGGGAGCTGTTTTTT. Its protein is CASSSPGLAGGINTGELFF. The gene calls are TRBV5-1 and TRBJ2-2; 16 bases are shared with TRBD2. Germline values: CDR1 SGHRS, CDR2 YFSETQ. The CDR3 consists of 19 residues. J gave up 2 bases and V 3 bases, and 7 bases lay outside the gene matches.

This chain connects TRBV27 to TRBJ1-5, with D unclear. Trimming removed 2 bases at V and 2 bases at J, with 4 bases between. The CDR3 spans 13 residues. Germline V CDR1 and CDR2: MNHEY, SMNVEV (reference sequence). CDR3 DNA: TGTGCCAGCAGTTTAAGGCGCAATCAGCCCCAGCATTTT. Translated: CASSLRRNQPQHF.

The chain couples TRBV28 to TRBJ2-7; 9 bases are shared with TRBD1. The CDR3 is 15 residues long. Germline lookup yields CDR1 MDHEN and CDR2 SYDVKM. The V and J ends lost 7 bases and 2 bases, in that order; junction bases with no gene match: 9. Here the CDR3 reads CASKGRDRVPYEQYF. CDR3 nucleotides: TGTGCCAGCAAGGGCCGGGACAGGGTCCCCTACGAGCAGTACTTC.

The chain is built from TRBV5-1 and TRBJ1-2; D not resolved. V lost 4 bases and J 5 bases, leaving 21 bases between the germline ends. CDR3 length equals 16 residues. Germline CDR1 SGHRS, CDR2 YFSETQ. DNA of the CDR3: TGCGCCAGCAGCCCCACCGGCGGGCAGGCCCCTTATGGCTACACCTTC. Translated, it gives CASSPTGGQAPYGYTF.

V gene TRBV19 combines with J gene TRBJ1-3; no firm D call. Trimming left V 9 bases short and J 9 bases short, with 24 bases between. The CDR3 has 15 amino acids. From germline, CDR1 is LNHDA and CDR2 SQIVND (reference sequence). CDR3 region: CARMTLHDPGRTIYF. For the CDR3, the DNA is TGTGCCAGGATGACACTGCACGACCCAGGTCGCACCATATATTTT.

The J gene is TRBJ2-2, the V gene TRBV18; D is uncertain. Germline V gene data show CDR1 as KGHSH and CDR2 as LQKENI. V lost 1 base and J 1 base, leaving 4 bases between the germline ends. This CDR3 has 14 residues. This chain's CDR3 is CASSPLQNTGELFF. In nucleotides, the CDR3 is TGTGCCAGCTCACCACTACAGAACACCGGGGAGCTGTTTTTT.

This chain connects TRBV19 to TRBJ2-1; maybe TRBD2 (6 bases). Deletions cut 2 bases from V and 9 bases from J, with 17 bases between. This CDR3 region has 15 residues. Germline V CDR1 and CDR2: LNHDA, SQIVND (reference sequence). The CDR3 DNA sequence: TGTGCCAGTAGTATACACGGGACTCTAGCCGGTGAGCAGTTCTTC. Amino acid sequence: CASSIHGTLAGEQFF. Full variable domain (missing parts from reference TRBV19 and TRBJ2-1): DGGITQSPKYLFRKEGQNVTLSCEQNLNHDAMYWYRQDPGQGLRLIYYSQIVNDFQKGDIAEGYSVSREKKESFPLTVTSAQKNPTAFYLCASSIHGTLAGEQFFGPGTRLTVL.

The CDR3 DNA sequence: TGTGCCAGCAGCTTGGTGGGACAGCCGGACGAGCAGTACTTC. It specifies CASSLVGQPDEQYF. The rearrangement links TRBV5-6 to TRBJ2-7, with 7 positions matching TRBD1. In germline, CDR1 is SGHDT, CDR2 YYEEEE. V lost 0 bases, J lost 5 bases, and 5 bases stayed unmatched. This CDR3 has 14 residues.

The rearrangement joins TRBV18 to TRBJ2-7; no clear D. CDR3 length: 13 amino acids. V lost 4 bases and J lost 3, with 10 bases in between. The germline CDR1 and CDR2 sequences are KGHSH and LQKENI. Here the CDR3 DNA reads TGTGCCAGCTCACACACAGCGATCTACGAGCAGTACTTC. Protein sequence: CASSHTAIYEQYF.

The chain carries TRBV20-1 and TRBJ1-1; no clear D. Germline V lookup: CDR1 DFQATT, CDR2 SNEGSKA (reference sequence). The CDR3 totals 11 residues. Between the trimmed V and J ends, which lost 5 bases and 2 bases, there was a span of 6 bases. CDR3 nucleotide sequence: TGCAGTGCTCAGCATAACACTGAAGCTTTCTTT. It codes for CSAQHNTEAFF.

This sequence joins TRBV6-5 and TRBJ2-7, with TRBD2 matching 11 bases. There are 16 residues in the CDR3. Trimming took 8 bases from V and 5 from J; bases not matched to a gene: 14. The germline gives CDR1 MNHEY, CDR2 SVGAGI. The CDR3 sequence: CASGLAGGPVLDEQYF. CDR3 bases: TGTGCCAGCGGTTTAGCGGGAGGGCCTGTGTTGGACGAGCAGTACTTC.

The chain recombines TRBV20-1 with TRBJ1-1; D may be TRBD1 (5 bases). Germline V CDR1 and CDR2: DFQATT, SNEGSKA (reference sequence). Trimming stripped 6 bases from V and 8 bases from J, with 13 bases between. CDR3 length: 11 residues. CDR3 protein: CSADYRGEAFF. For the CDR3, the DNA is TGCAGTGCCGACTACCGGGGCGAAGCTTTCTTT.

This clone has only one observation. The V call is TRBV5-6, the J call TRBJ1-3; 8 bases align to TRBD1. CDR3 length: 15 residues. Losses at the gene ends were 4 bases for V and 4 bases for J; bases not matched to a gene: 7. CDR1 SGHDT and CDR2 YYEEEE come from the germline V gene. CDR3 sequence: CASSIGQGWGNTIYF. In DNA form, the CDR3 reads TGTGCCAGCAGCATAGGACAGGGCTGGGGAAACACCATATATTTT.

This chain joins TRBV11-2 and TRBJ2-7; D is undetermined. The CDR3 consists of 16 residues. V lost 1 base to trimming and J lost 4 bases, with 17 bases between them. CDR1 is SGHAT, CDR2 FQNNGV, per germline. The CDR3 protein is CASSLVGASELYEQYF. CDR3 coding DNA: TGTGCCAGCAGCTTAGTCGGCGCCTCCGAGTTGTACGAGCAGTACTTC.

V gene TRBV7-9 combines with J gene TRBJ2-7; 9 bases are shared with TRBD2. This CDR3 spans 16 amino acids. Germline V gene lookup returns CDR1 SEHNR and CDR2 FQNEAQ (reference sequence). V lost 5 bases to trimming and J lost 2 bases; unmatched junction nucleotides: 10. CDR3: CASSTFPSGNPYEQYF. The DNA for the CDR3 is TGTGCCAGCAGCACCTTCCCTAGCGGGAACCCCTACGAGCAGTACTTC.

This chain joins TRBV28 and TRBJ1-5; D call uncertain. This CDR3 comprises 11 residues. Germline V lookup: CDR1 MDHEN, CDR2 SYDVKM. Trimming took off 10 bases at V and 6 bases at J, with 10 bases between the two ends. DNA for the CDR3: TGTGCCATCGGCCCGACTCAGCCCCAGCATTTT. This gives the protein CAIGPTQPQHF.